This T cell receptor (beta chain) was sequenced for a study of CD8 T cells in Susac syndrome. cDNA came from roughly 0.53 to 1 ug RNA primed by random hexamers. Using its own MiXCR run on the immunoSEQ multiplex PCR reads, TCRdb lists one record per CDR3 protein. This table has around 23,000 distinct CDR3 sequences, just over 90% appearing once. CDR3 length: 16 residues. Germline CDR1 SGHVS, CDR2 FQNEAQ. The V end was cut by 2 bases, the J end by 6 bases, with 18 bases between. This clonotype was obtained from a human donor with Susac syndrome. This chain uses TRBV7-8 with TRBJ2-3; a weak D match, TRBD1 (6 bases). Sequenced input: CD8+ T cells from PBMCs. CDR3 bases: TGTGCCAGCAGCTTAAGGGAAACAGGGTGGATGGATACGCAGTATTTT. Amino acids: CASSLRETGWMDTQYF.